A selection of T cell receptor beta chains follows, all from one sample in a study of cytomegalovirus exposure and HLA in healthy donors. The protocol was immunoSEQ multiplex PCR, while the TCRdb copy is restricted to in-frame clones and leaves out a portion. The profile covers 200,000 to 250,000 clones, with approximately 78% appearing a single time and less than 3% taken by the ten largest. Sequencing input: PBMCs. Receptor source: a woman aged 40 to 50 in good health and CMV-seronegative. CDR3s include the opening cysteine and the closing phenylalanine or tryptophan. Each record gives: J gene, D gene, V gene, clone size, CDR3 DNA, CDR3 protein. The D gene is left open where the match is weak. Some rows have no size entry. The others give once, few or many, or a class for an expanded clone.

TRBJ2-5 | NA | TRBV7-9 | NA | TGTTCCAGCAGCTTTAGCGTAGAGACCCAGTACTTC | CSSSFSVETQYF
TRBJ2-1 | TRBD2 | TRBV10-1 | NA | TGCGCCAGCAGTGACAGGGGAGAGGCGGGAGGGCCTTACAATGAGCAGTTCTTC | CASSDRGEAGGPYNEQFF
TRBJ2-5 | TRBD1 | TRBV29-1 | once | TGCAGCGTTCTAACCCCTAGGACAGGGGGAGAGACCCAGTACTTC | CSVLTPRTGGETQYF
TRBJ2-7 | TRBD1 | TRBV5-4 | NA | TGTGCCAGCAGCGCGACAGGGGGTTACGAGCAGTACTTC | CASSATGGYEQYF
TRBJ2-4 | NA | TRBV21-1 | NA | TGTGCCAGCACCAAGGGCACCTGCTACATTCAGTACTTC | CASTKGTCYIQYF
TRBJ2-3 | NA | TRBV5-6 | NA | TGTGCCAGCAGCTTGGTGGACGGGAATACAGATACGCAGTATTTT | CASSLVDGNTDTQYF
TRBJ2-1 | TRBD2 | TRBV2 | NA | TGTGCCAGCAGTGAAGGAGCGGGAGGCCACTACAATGAGCAGTTCTTC | CASSEGAGGHYNEQFF
TRBJ2-1 | TRBD1 | TRBV7-3 | NA | TGTGCCAGCAGCCTCGGACAGGGGGCGAATGAGCAGTTCTTC | CASSLGQGANEQFF
TRBJ2-7 | TRBD1 | TRBV19 | NA | TGTGCCAGTAGTATTTCCGGGACAGCTTCCTACGAGCAGTACTTC | CASSISGTASYEQYF
TRBJ1-2 | NA | TRBV7-9 | NA | TGTTCCAGCAGCAACCCAAGTGAGGTGTTCGGCTACACCTTC | CSSSNPSEVFGYTF
TRBJ1-4 | TRBD1 | TRBV4-1 | once | TGCGCCAGCAGCCAAGGACAGGGGTGGCGAGAAAAACTGTTTTTT | CASSQGQGWREKLFF
TRBJ2-7 | TRBD2 | TRBV2 | NA | TGTGCCAGACAGGGACTAGCGGGACGGGAGCAGTACTTC | CARQGLAGREQYF
TRBJ2-7 | TRBD2 | TRBV28 | NA | TGTGCCAGCAGTGGGACTAGCGGAGGATCCTACGAGCAGTACTTC | CASSGTSGGSYEQYF